The subject of this entry is one TCR beta chain. The germline gene is not matched at one end of the junction; a read error may be the cause. The patients chosen for sequencing had shown expansion of CD8+CD57+ cells (detected by flow cytometry). Severe acquired aplastic anemia was present in all patients. This record belongs to a study of CD8+CD57+ T cells in acquired aplastic anemia. For CDR3 and TCR beta VDJ profiling, genomic DNA was the template used. MiXCR, run by TCRdb on the reads, gives a single entry per CDR3 protein. In the table there are approximately 250,000 distinct CDR3 sequences, around 82% of which are singletons. The material sequenced was sorted CD4+, CD8+, or CD8+CD57+ T cells (not recorded which) from PBMCs. This sequence was found in a human donor with aplastic anemia.

The DNA for the CDR3 is TGTGCCAGCAGGGACGGGGGACAAAGCACACAGACTTTT. The encoded protein is CASRDGGQSTQTF. The V and J genes are TRBV9 and TRBJ2-3; D is possibly TRBD1 or TRBD2 (6 bases each). Germline V CDR1 and CDR2: SGDLS, YYNGEE. This CDR3 comprises 13 residues.